Here is one T cell receptor (beta chain) with its context. What it binds is not known. This same CDR3 is encoded by further DNA sequences in the sample. The record originates from a study of beta chain features in type 1 diabetes. The investigators reverse transcribed all of the isolated RNA, so they sequenced expressed TCRB transcripts. Sequencing was performed with immunoSEQ multiplex PCR; in TCRdb, only in-frame clones are kept and a portion is missing. This repertoire shows about 700,000 clones, around 15% found once; its top ten account for approximately 0.021%. There was one heparinised blood draw per donor, averaging about 116 mL. Cells sorted by CD45RO/CCR7/CD25/CD127/CD95/CD27 comprised CD4+ naive, central memory, regulatory and stem cell-like memory cells. The authors obtained over 98% purity in all sorted populations. V lost 1 base and J lost 6, with 23 bases in between. This CDR3 comprises 17 residues. From germline, CDR1 is SQVTM and CDR2 ANQGSEA.

Broader study findings: Comparison showed that naive, central memory and Treg TCRB repertoires appeared more similar among patients than among healthy donors. Shortening of TCRB CDR3s, moderate but significant, appeared in all four CD4+ subsets of Type 1 diabetes patients.

This clonotype was obtained from a man aged 18-30 years with type 1 diabetes. The sequencing input was naive CD4+ T cells from blood. The chain joins TRBV29-1 to TRBJ2-3; possible D gene TRBD2, 6 bases. The CDR3 loop is CSVEGGRGLPARDTQYF. CDR3 coding DNA: TGCAGCGTTGAAGGTGGGCGGGGCCTCCCTGCACGGGATACGCAGTATTTT.